This section outlines one T cell receptor beta chain sequence together with its context. This clonotype was seen more than once but under ten times. The clone's antigen remains unknown. Per-nucleotide qualities are absent, and no much larger clonotype sits a single base away. V loses 7 bases, J loses 8 bases, and the germline ends lie 14 bases apart. The CDR3 goes from the cysteine to the phenylalanine over 12 residues. Solely the CDR3 DNA is kept, with 36 bases framed from the first base. The germline V gene provides CDR1 MDHEN and CDR2 SYDVKM. Receptor libraries were prepared by multiplex PCR. The sample was run on an Illumina HiSeq 4000. CDR3 regions were amplified by Arm-PCR with iRepertoire HTBI primers to construct TCR beta libraries. Before sequencing, the PCR products underwent gel purification. Per the original workflow: Gene usage analysis of CDR3 amino acid clonotypes relied on the 62 TRBV and 14 TRBJ segments identified across samples. Filtered high-quality paired reads were merged into contigs using COPE and FqMerger. BLAST was used to align contigs to the IMGT TRBV, TRBD and TRBJ reference genes, and CDR3 was defined following IMGT. Clonotypes above 0.1% frequency were classified as highly expanded clones. Repertoire diversity was measured by Shannon entropy, and V-J evenness by the Gini coefficient. Public clonotypes were defined as clonotypes shared by more than one individual. The public reads were quality trimmed at Q25 with fastp and then assembled into clones with MiXCR by TCRdb, keeping productive beta chains. Each CDR3 protein gets just one entry, which takes the most common genes and DNA from the rows behind it. It is TCRdb's table, rather than the study itself, that gives the V and J calls and clone size. The sample table lists 350,000 to 400,000 distinct CDR3 sequences, 15% to 20% of them with a count of one. Just over 20% of the sample lies in the top ten.

This specimen comes from a study of regulatory T cells in long-lasting Graves disease (dated by TCRdb to 2020 to 2023). Some background on the complete study: Patients with newly diagnosed Graves' disease had been on antithyroid drugs for under 3 months. The study was conducted in China and was registered as a clinical trial. A total of around 35 samples underwent TCR sequencing: around 13 from persistent and approximately 20 from newly diagnosed Graves' disease patients. Peripheral blood TCR sequencing and RNA sequencing compared persistent Graves' disease patients with newly diagnosed Graves' disease patients. What the work shows at the level of the full study, not this receptor alone: More public clonotypes were shared among persistent patients (under 3,000) than among newly diagnosed patients (over 900). As a limitation, the authors acknowledged that the small sample size may reduce accuracy. Sequencing and analysis were restricted to the TCR beta chain. Because the primary lesion, thyroid tissue, could not be accessed, the study looked at peripheral blood alone. TRBV28, TRBJ1-2 and TRBJ2-5 were preferentially used in persistent disease, while TRBV20-1 and TRBJ2-1 were favored in newly diagnosed disease. Compared with newly diagnosed patients, persistent Graves' disease patients had lower TCR Shannon entropy and fewer highly expanded clones, which suggests clonal expansion.

The time point label for this specimen denotes: newly diagnosed GD, antithyroid drugs for less than 3 months. For both TCR sequencing and RNA sequencing, RNA was extracted from PBMCs using TRIzol. The diagnosis of Graves' disease was made according to American Thyroid Association guidelines. Recruitment of patients was carried out at an endocrinology department in Xi'an, China. Each patient gave about 9.1 milliliters of peripheral blood, collected in an EDTA anticoagulant tube. Ficoll Paque Plus density gradient separation was used to isolate PBMCs, and no additional T cell sorting was done. RNA quality was checked with an Agilent 2100 Bioanalyzer and agarose gel, and concentration with a NanoDrop 2000. In addition, the sample was reused for a study of T cells in Graves' hyperthyroidism and ophthalmopathy. As that second paper reports: Stable Graves' hyperthyroidism was defined as the absence of progression to ophthalmopathy over 18 months of follow-up. The hyperthyroidism patients were between 18 and 65 years old and newly diagnosed, with a disease duration of less than 2 months. Any patient with an uncontrolled infection, another autoimmune disease, pregnancy or lactation was excluded. Diagnoses were based on clinical symptoms, serum thyroxine and TRAb, thyroid ultrasound and orbital computed tomography. A first-round RT-PCR of the TCR CDR3 used the HTBI primer set with the Qiagen OneStep RT-PCR kit. Most expanded thyroid clonotypes (frequency above 0.001) were also detected in blood, suggesting blood repertoires may reflect thyroid immune responses. A 13 V-J signature model separated ophthalmopathy from stable hyperthyroidism, with approximately 86% sensitivity and around 84% specificity in cross-validation and 80%/75% in testing. In validation, the model predicted progression to ophthalmopathy with 60% to 71% sensitivity and around 72% specificity, a median of 6.5 months before onset. To identify distinguishing TCR V-J signatures, a discovery cohort of about a hundred patients was used, comprising under 45 with Graves' ophthalmopathy and under 60 with stable Graves' hyperthyroidism. An independent validation cohort of some 18 hyperthyroidism patients and roughly 16 patients who later progressed to ophthalmopathy tested prospective prediction of ophthalmopathy. The 100 discovery patients were divided at random into training and test sets in a 7:3 ratio. Thyroid tissue and blood T-cell repertoires from more than 5 Graves' hyperthyroidism patients were also compared in the study. After blood sampling, hyperthyroidism patients were treated with methimazole at a starting dose of 30 mg daily, and ophthalmopathy patients were treated with high-dose intravenous methylprednisolone. Libraries were constructed in a second round of multiplex PCR, after which size selection and purification were carried out. Paired-end sequencing of the libraries was performed with 100 bp reads on an Illumina HiSeq2000. Raw data were processed with SOAPnuke, discarding reads with adapters, uncalled bases, mean Phred below 15, or no exact constant-primer or identifier match. COPE v1.2.5 was used to merge the high-quality paired reads, and each unique nucleotide sequence was defined as a clonotype. MiTCR v1.1 was used to align the clonotypes against IMGT TRBV, TRBD and TRBJ reference segments. The analysis included only V-J combinations with a frequency above 0.0001, which together covered around 99% of the repertoires. A TCS score was defined as the ratio of F50 (clonal expansion) to E x V (chaos), with BLOSUM62-based TCRdist applied between CDR3 peptides within each V-J. Welch's t-statistics and random forest reduced roughly 540 V-J features to 10 to 15, which were used in a naive Bayes classifier (R e1071). No statistical method was used to fix the sample size in advance, and group allocation was not hidden from the investigators. According to the paper, TCR Vbeta CDR3 sequencing was carried out on more than 120 peripheral blood samples, which came from about 45 ophthalmopathy, under 85 hyperthyroidism and roughly 17 progressor patients.

The sequencing here drew on peripheral blood mononuclear cells (PBMCs), taken at new diagnosis, from a patient treated with antithyroid drugs. The chain employs TRBV28 and TRBJ1-2, with a tentative D gene TRBD1 over 5 matching bases. The TCR was taken from a woman aged 18-29 years with Graves disease. Donor details come from another sample of the same person, matched by shared clones. The DNA sequence reads TGTGCCAGCATCGGGGCAGGCAAAGGCTACACCTTC. Translated, this gives CASIGAGKGYTF.